This T cell receptor (beta chain) was sequenced during a study of T cell clones after liver transplantation (dated by TCRdb to between 2018 and 2020). Background for the entire study: The samples were obtained from ITN030ST, a randomized trial that attempted immunosuppression withdrawal within 2 years after liver transplantation. As an antigen-independent comparator for the donor-reactive sequences, third party-reactive TCRbeta sequences from pre-transplant MLRs were identified as well. Of the eight recipients, a few were HCV-positive, while the remaining recipients had been transplanted for non-autoimmune, non-viral indications. A cohort of 8 liver transplant recipients was studied, of whom 3 were classified as tolerant and 5 as non-tolerant. Tolerance was defined as complete withdrawal of immunosuppression for at least one year without a rise in liver enzymes beyond twice the upper limit of normal. Until randomization at 12-24 months post-transplant, subjects were given standard immunosuppression, with no induction therapy. Donor-reactive T cell clones were identified using TCRbeta sequencing after a pre-transplant mixed lymphocyte reaction and were then followed in post-transplant blood. Blood samples were taken pre-transplant, pre-randomization before withdrawal, and post-randomization after full withdrawal or failed withdrawal. What the work shows at the level of the full study, not this receptor alone: In two subjects, low numbers of available donor cells limited the measurable donor-reactive repertoire. The conclusions were preliminary, being limited by small, heterogeneous patient numbers and by non-standardized post-transplant time points. Because allograft tissue specimens were not available, migration of donor-reactive T cells into the graft, rather than deletion, may have occurred. A greater decline was seen for donor-reactive sequences than for third party-reactive sequences, suggesting partial antigen-specific deletion unrelated to withdrawal success. Once repertoire turnover was taken into account, donor-reactive detection showed a significant reduction for CD4 in 7 of 8 subjects and for CD8 in 8 of 8. In most of the 8 subjects, circulating donor-reactive CD4 TCRbeta sequences decreased significantly after transplant, regardless of tolerance or HCV status.

Thawed unstimulated PBMCs were stained for CD3, CD4 and CD8 and FACS-sorted into CD3+CD4+ and CD3+CD8+ populations. Each of the 8 studied subjects was randomized to immunosuppression withdrawal. The Qiagen DNeasy Blood and Tissue Kit was used to isolate genomic DNA. High-throughput TCRbeta CDR3 sequencing of frozen genomic DNA was performed by immunoSEQ, with PCR amplification, mapping, bias correction and internal controls included. In the authors' own workflow: Productive rearrangements were retained, and unique TCRbeta sequences were defined by the CDR3 nucleotide sequence together with the V and J gene. Donor-reactive sequences required at least 5-fold expansion in CFSE-low cells versus unstimulated pre-transplant cells and at least 0.01% frequency. Minimum frequency thresholds were set for each subject on the basis of the unstimulated sample with the lowest template count, so that a detection power of at least 90% was ensured. Jensen-Shannon divergence between the top 1000 TCRbeta sequences post-transplant and pre-transplant was used to measure repertoire turnover. Two-sided Fisher's exact tests were used to test for changes in how often donor-reactive sequences were detected. TCRdb's version of the immuneACCESS table is confined to in-frame rearrangements and falls short of the full clone set. An unresolved V gene accounts for under half of the shortfall where checked; the remainder is of unknown origin. V and J calls plus clone size are reproduced from that table; the DNA served to infer D and trimming. The sample records over 45,000 clones, approximately 71% of which are singletons. The ten top clones hold less than 10% of the sample.

On this clone: Its target antigen remains unknown. Base-call qualities are not available, and no considerably larger clone is one nucleotide away.

Between the V and J ends, shortened by 0 bases and 1 base respectively, the junction contains 13 bases. The CDR3, from cysteine to phenylalanine, totals 16 residues. The entry retains the CDR3 DNA only, 48 bases that are in frame from base 1. Looking up the germline V gene yields CDR1 SGDLS and CDR2 YYNGEE. The clonotype comes from a human patient who received a liver transplant. After a transplant, some T cells may have been passed on by the graft donor. The rearrangement combines TRBV9 with TRBJ2-5, with the D call tentatively TRBD1 or TRBD2, each fitting 5 bases. Sequences were derived from CD4+ T cells from blood, sampled roughly 56 months after liver transplant. The encoded CDR3 is CASSVGVGARQETQYF. The DNA is TGTGCCAGCAGCGTAGGGGTCGGGGCCCGCCAAGAGACCCAGTACTTC.